This TCR beta chain stems from a study of cytotoxic CD8 clonotypes in ibrutinib-treated CLL. Study results and caveats: Under therapy, public clonotypes either contracted or stayed stable, and they were uncommon.

V lost 6 bases, J lost 6 bases, and 4 bases stayed unmatched. Germline assignment: CDR1 MNHGY and CDR2 SAAAGT. There are 13 residues in the CDR3. Generated by immunoSEQ multiplex PCR, the TCRdb table keeps only in-frame clones and is missing some. The sample holds over 120,000 clones; 80% are singletons and the top ten take less than 9%. Turning to this clone: Its antigen is as yet unknown.

The V call is TRBV6-8, the J call TRBJ2-5; 10 positions agree with TRBD1. This sequence originates from a human donor with chronic lymphocytic leukemia. The sample was PBMCs, taken after 36 months of ibrutinib treatment. The CDR3 sequence is CASRRGQGKTQYF. The CDR3 DNA follows: TGTGCCAGCAGGAGGGGACAGGGGAAGACCCAGTACTTC.